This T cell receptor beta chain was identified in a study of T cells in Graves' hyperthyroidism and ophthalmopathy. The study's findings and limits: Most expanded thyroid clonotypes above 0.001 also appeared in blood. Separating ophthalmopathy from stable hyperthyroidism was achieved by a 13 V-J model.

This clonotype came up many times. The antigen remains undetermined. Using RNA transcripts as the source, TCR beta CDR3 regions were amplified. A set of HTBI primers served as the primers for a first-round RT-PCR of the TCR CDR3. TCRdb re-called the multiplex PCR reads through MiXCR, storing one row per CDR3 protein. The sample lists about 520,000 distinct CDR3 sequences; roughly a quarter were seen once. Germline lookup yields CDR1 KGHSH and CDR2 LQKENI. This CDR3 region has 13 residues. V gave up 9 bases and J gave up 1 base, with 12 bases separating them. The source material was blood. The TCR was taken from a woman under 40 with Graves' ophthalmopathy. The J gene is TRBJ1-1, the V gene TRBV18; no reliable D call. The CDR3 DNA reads TGTGCCAGTAGCCCACCGGGGAACACTGAAGCTTTCTTT. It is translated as CASSPPGNTEAFF.